This T cell receptor (beta chain) was documented in a study of blood T cell repertoires in COVID-19. Study summary: In each case, the material was cDNA or gDNA derived from T cells, B-cell-depleted T cells, or PBMCs.

The CDR3 sequence is 13 residues long. The V gene lost 1 base and the J gene lost 6 bases, with 9 bases spanning the gap. Generated by immunoSEQ multiplex PCR, the TCRdb table keeps only in-frame clones and is missing some. Of 280,000 or so clones in the sample, roughly 85% are singletons; the top ten hold more than 2%. Study members were between about 18 and 100 years old and lived in 25 or so US regions. Cohort allocation depended upon clinical history that participants reported. In Cohort 3, a recovered donor had either two negative PCRs, clearance, or symptom resolution. This clone appeared many times.

The chain uses TRBV12-3 or TRBV12-4 and TRBJ1-2; D uncertain. What was sequenced was PBMCs or T cells enriched from blood (not recorded which). The sequence came from a young man who had recovered from COVID-19. The CDR3: CASSLGPRDGYTF. The CDR3 DNA follows: TGTGCCAGCAGTTTAGGGCCCCGGGATGGCTACACCTTC.